This T cell receptor beta chain originates from a study of CDR3 diversity in severe acne. TCRdb reprocessed the PCR reads via MiXCR and lists one record per CDR3 protein. The data hold roughly 100,000 distinct CDR3 sequences, with about half observed a single time. The germline V and J ends were trimmed by 5 bases and 7 bases, with 15 bases remaining between them. The CDR3 is 13 amino acids. In germline, CDR1 is SGDLS, CDR2 YYNGEE. The TCR was taken from a male donor with acne. The sample was blood. The chain carries TRBV9 and TRBJ1-2; a possible D gene is TRBD1 (6 bases). CDR3: CASSLTDRVGYTF. CDR3 bases: TGTGCCAGCAGTTTGACGGACAGAGTTGGCTACACCTTC.